This paragraph reports one T cell receptor (beta chain). Its antigen remains unknown. The data were obtained in a study of OX40 agonist ivuxolimab in advanced cancers. About the study: Three dose-escalation patients had partial responses: one with hepatocellular carcinoma and two with cutaneous melanoma. Overall study findings and caveats: Certain nonresponding patients likewise had low normalized T-cell clonal expansion. Expanded clones were, on average, more numerous in CD8+ T cells than in CD4+.

Systemic immunosuppression or a history of autoimmune disease excluded patients. CDR1 SGHAT and CDR2 FQNNGV come from the germline V gene. The trim removed 3 bases at V and 9 bases at J, leaving 5 bases unmatched. The CDR3 extends over 13 amino acids. Measured with immunoSEQ multiplex PCR; TCRdb has only the in-frame clones, and not every one. The repertoire has approximately 69,000 clones, about 80% of them found once; the top ten carry about 2.1%. Sequencing used CD4+ or CD8+ T cells sorted from blood, obtained in a trial of the OX40 agonist ivuxolimab. J is TRBJ2-1 and V is TRBV11-2, with TRBD1 matching over 7 bases. The source of this sequence is an adult with an advanced solid tumor such as melanoma, head and neck, liver or kidney cancer. The CDR3 DNA is TGTGCCAGCAGCTTCGACAGGGCGTCTGAGCAGTTCTTC. Residues: CASSFDRASEQFF. The whole variable domain, remainder taken from reference TRBV11-2 and TRBJ2-1, is EAGVAQSPRYKIIEKRQSVAFWCNPISGHATLYWYQQILGQGPKLLIQFQNNGVVDDSQLPKDRFSAERLKGVDSTLKIQPAKLEDSAVYLCASSFDRASEQFFGPGTRLTVL.